The rows below give T cell receptor beta chains drawn from one sample of a study of human T cells and chemical hapten exposure. TCRdb reanalysed the RACE reads using MiXCR and keeps one entry per CDR3 protein. Of fewer than 350,000 distinct CDR3 sequences listed, approximately 7.5% are singletons. Sequencing used whole blood, obtained in connection with sensitization to the hapten diphenylcyclopropenone (DPC). The source is a man younger than 35 with alopecia areata. Some clones in this sample may be carry-over from other donors' samples. The CDR3 runs from the conserved cysteine through the conserved F or W. Fields, in order: J gene, V gene, CDR3 protein.

j_gene: TRBJ2-1
v_gene: TRBV12-3/TRBV12-4
CDR3aa: CASSSGQGAFFVNEQFF

j_gene: TRBJ2-1
v_gene: TRBV5-1
CDR3aa: CASVPGTPPSYNEQFF

j_gene: TRBJ2-1
v_gene: TRBV7-2
CDR3aa: CASSLAVSRSYNEQFF

j_gene: TRBJ2-5
v_gene: TRBV12-3/TRBV12-4
CDR3aa: CASSLGGGDRTQYF

j_gene: TRBJ2-1
v_gene: TRBV10-3
CDR3aa: CATGDRAVNEQFF

j_gene: TRBJ1-1
v_gene: TRBV6-5
CDR3aa: CASRWAGNTEAFF

j_gene: TRBJ1-2
v_gene: TRBV4-1
CDR3aa: CASSQDRGGGYGYTF

j_gene: TRBJ1-1
v_gene: TRBV12-3/TRBV12-4
CDR3aa: CASSPFIMNTEAFF

j_gene: TRBJ1-6
v_gene: TRBV7-3
CDR3aa: CASSLNAPPAAPLHF

j_gene: TRBJ1-1
v_gene: TRBV7-8
CDR3aa: CASSSPGQVTEAFF

j_gene: TRBJ1-2
v_gene: TRBV7-2
CDR3aa: CASSLEWGAGGYTF

j_gene: TRBJ2-3
v_gene: TRBV24-1
CDR3aa: CATSDETGSQSTDTQYF

j_gene: TRBJ2-1
v_gene: TRBV6-6
CDR3aa: CASSYSGLRLVNNEQFF

j_gene: TRBJ1-4
v_gene: TRBV12-3/TRBV12-4
CDR3aa: CASSFGRLNEKLFF

j_gene: TRBJ1-1
v_gene: TRBV7-9
CDR3aa: CASSLGSTENTEAFF

j_gene: TRBJ2-1
v_gene: TRBV20-1
CDR3aa: CSATPGMNEQFF

j_gene: TRBJ1-3
v_gene: TRBV28
CDR3aa: CASYSQLSSGNTIYF

j_gene: TRBJ1-6
v_gene: TRBV11-1
CDR3aa: CASSSPTGPNSPLHF

j_gene: TRBJ1-4
v_gene: TRBV2
CDR3aa: CASSDHGNEKLFF

j_gene: TRBJ2-2
v_gene: TRBV5-1
CDR3aa: CASTAGTLDTGELFF

j_gene: TRBJ1-1
v_gene: TRBV5-4
CDR3aa: CASSSYSGQLEAFF

j_gene: TRBJ1-6
v_gene: TRBV12-3/TRBV12-4
CDR3aa: CASSLTGLGNSPLHF

j_gene: TRBJ2-1
v_gene: TRBV28
CDR3aa: CASSLSRNEQFF

j_gene: TRBJ2-4
v_gene: TRBV27
CDR3aa: CASSLFLAKNIQYF

j_gene: TRBJ1-5
v_gene: TRBV12-3/TRBV12-4
CDR3aa: CASSRRISNQPQHF

j_gene: TRBJ2-4
v_gene: TRBV4-3
CDR3aa: CASSHANGYRDGKNIQYF

j_gene: TRBJ1-1
v_gene: TRBV6-5
CDR3aa: CASSFQTNTEAFF

j_gene: TRBJ1-2
v_gene: TRBV20-1
CDR3aa: CSAKKGGYGYTF

j_gene: TRBJ1-2
v_gene: TRBV11-2
CDR3aa: CASSLVGGVVYGYTF

j_gene: TRBJ1-1
v_gene: TRBV7-9
CDR3aa: CASSLLGQGENTEAFF

j_gene: TRBJ2-7
v_gene: TRBV28
CDR3aa: CALGGAGAAFGNEQYF

j_gene: TRBJ2-7
v_gene: TRBV6-5
CDR3aa: CASSGTGSYEQYF

j_gene: TRBJ2-2
v_gene: TRBV7-3
CDR3aa: CASRTTSGGTGELFF

j_gene: TRBJ2-3
v_gene: TRBV29-1
CDR3aa: CSVELGTGRGDTQYF

j_gene: TRBJ2-7
v_gene: TRBV28
CDR3aa: CATGAGTATYEQYF

j_gene: TRBJ2-3
v_gene: TRBV28
CDR3aa: CATGHRGQATNTQYF

j_gene: TRBJ1-2
v_gene: TRBV12-3/TRBV12-4
CDR3aa: CASRTTYTNYGYTF